The sequence of this T cell receptor beta chain was determined in a study of cytomegalovirus exposure and HLA in healthy donors. For the study at large: Unique TCRs from HLA-typed donors, 80 million to 100 million of them, were held in an early data release.

This clone was observed once. Its antigen is unidentified. Study-wide results and limits: Roughly even sequencing depth across donors was the assumption behind the presence/absence analyses. Analysis was carried out at a later point, and it linked a missense DCLRE1C variant to TCR beta V- and J-gene trimming. According to an earlier analysis, most TCR beta V segments yielded productive rearrangements about 87% or about 30% of the time.

60 Vbeta and 13 Jbeta primers were used in PCR. Profiling relied on immunoSEQ multiplex PCR, and the TCRdb table lists in-frame clones only, not all of them. The profile covers some 190,000 clones, with around four fifths appearing a single time and over 1.5% taken by the ten largest. J was trimmed by 4 bases and V by 8 bases; bases with no gene match: 9. CDR3 length: 14 residues. The germline CDR1 and CDR2 sequences are MNHEY and SMNVEV (reference sequence). The receptor comes from a man in his forties in good health and CMV-seropositive. The sequenced sample consisted of PBMCs. This rearrangement joins TRBV27 to TRBJ2-5; TRBD1 matches 8 bases. CDR3 sequence reads: CASAAKTGAETQYF. The CDR3, as DNA: TGTGCCAGCGCCGCAAAGACAGGGGCAGAGACCCAGTACTTC.